This T cell receptor (beta chain) is drawn from a study of blood T cell repertoires in COVID-19. Study-wide background: Acute-phase and convalescent COVID-19 samples originated in the United States, Italy and Spain. Nucleic acid was either cDNA or gDNA, and it came from T cells, B-cell-depleted T cells, or PBMCs.

How the authors handled the data: Researchers report that nucleated cell counts were estimated from reference gene primer amplification. Libraries were prepared by immunoSEQ multiplex PCR; TCRdb keeps only in-frame clonotypes and omits some of them. The V and J calls and clone size were taken over from that table, and D and trimming were inferred from the DNA. The sample holds about 61,000 clones, about 77% seen once. CDR1 and CDR2 from the germline V gene are LNHDA and SQIVND (reference sequence). After removal of 9 bases from V and 5 bases from J, the junction contained 14 bases not matched to a gene. The CDR3 sequence is 16 residues long.

J is TRBJ1-4 and V is TRBV19; 8 bases agree with TRBD1. The source of this sequence is a man older than 75 with active or convalescent COVID-19. The sequencing input was peripheral blood. Written as DNA, the CDR3 is TGTGCCAGCAGAGGACAGGGTCGCGGTCCAAATGAAAAACTGTTTTTT. It specifies CASRGQGRGPNEKLFF.